A selection of T cell receptor beta chains follows, all from one sample in a study of vaccination effects on CD4 cells after COVID-19. Using immunoSEQ multiplex PCR, the repertoire was profiled, and TCRdb retains in-frame clones only, with some absent. Of 50,000 or so clones detected, 50% to 70% appear once; the ten largest clones hold nearly 5.5%. These receptors lack a known antigen. The material sequenced was CD4+ T cells from PBMCs cultured without peptide, taken before COVID-19 vaccination. These receptors all stem from a human donor who received a COVID-19 vaccine. The CDR3 runs from the conserved cysteine through the conserved F or W. D genes are given only for firm matches. Clone size, where shown, is once, few, many, or a class for clones that have expanded.

.,TRBV7-2,TRBJ2-7,.,TGTGCCAGCAGCTTAGTGGTGGGGAGCGTTGTTTATTCCTACGAGCAGTACTTC,CASSLVVGSVVYSYEQYF
.,TRBV19,TRBJ2-3,TRBD2,TGTGCCAGTAGGGACCCGGGGGGAGCCGCAGATACGCAGTATTTT,CASRDPGGAADTQYF
.,TRBV18,TRBJ2-2,TRBD2,TGTGCCAGCTCACCCCAACCGGGTAGCGGGATTAATACCGGGGAGCTGTTTTTT,CASSPQPGSGINTGELFF
.,TRBV30,TRBJ2-5,TRBD1,TGTGCCTGGAGTTTCGGACAGGGGAGAGAGACCCAGTACTTC,CAWSFGQGRETQYF
.,TRBV5-1,TRBJ1-1,TRBD1,TGCGCCAGCAGCCGTCTCACAGGGGGCGCGAACACTGAAGCTTTCTTT,CASSRLTGGANTEAFF
once,TRBV10-3,TRBJ2-5,TRBD1,TGTGCCGTCAGGGACAGCCAAGAGACCCAGTACTTC,CAVRDSQETQYF
.,TRBV15,TRBJ2-3,TRBD2,TGTGCCACCAGCAGAGGGGTATCGGGGGGACCCACAGATACGCAGTATTTT,CATSRGVSGGPTDTQYF
few,TRBV6-6,TRBJ2-3,.,TGTGCCAGCAGTCCACAGACCCCCGGCACCACGAGCACAGATACGCAGTATTTT,CASSPQTPGTTSTDTQYF
.,TRBV2,TRBJ1-6,.,TGTGCCAGCAGTGATGGATCACCCCTCCACTTT,CASSDGSPLHF
.,TRBV6-5,TRBJ2-7,.,TGTGCCAGCAGCAGGACCAGGGACTTGTCCTACGAGCAGTACTTC,CASSRTRDLSYEQYF
few,TRBV2,TRBJ2-7,.,TGTGCCAGCAGTGCCGGACAGTACTACGAGCAGTACTTC,CASSAGQYYEQYF
.,TRBV5-1,TRBJ1-1,.,TGCGCCAGCAGCTCCGGCGGGGGGGGGAACACTGAAGCTTTCTTT,CASSSGGGGNTEAFF
.,TRBV12-5,TRBJ1-1,TRBD1,TGTGCTAGTGGTTTGGCAGGGGGCACTGAAGCTTTCTTT,CASGLAGGTEAFF
few,TRBV7-9,TRBJ1-4,.,TGTGCCAGCAGCCTGAGTCAGGCACCCGATGAAAAACTGTTTTTT,CASSLSQAPDEKLFF
.,TRBV19,TRBJ1-4,.,TGTGCCAGTACCAGACAAAATGAAAAACTGTTTTTT,CASTRQNEKLFF
.,TRBV18,TRBJ2-3,TRBD2,TGTGCCAGCTCACCATTGCTAGCGGGGGGTCGAGATACGCAGTATTTT,CASSPLLAGGRDTQYF
.,TRBV11-3,TRBJ1-2,.,TGTGCCAGCAGCTCGGGACATGTCCTCCATGGCTACACCTTC,CASSSGHVLHGYTF
.,TRBV6-2/TRBV6-3,TRBJ1-5,TRBD1,TGTGCCAGCAGCCCCTGGGACAGGGCAAATCAGCCCCAGCATTTT,CASSPWDRANQPQHF
.,TRBV5-1,TRBJ1-2,.,TGCGCCAGCAGCTTGGCCCCAGCCTATGGCTACACCTTC,CASSLAPAYGYTF
.,TRBV18,TRBJ2-7,.,TGTGCCAGCTCCCCCGGGGAACCCTACGAGCAGTACTTC,CASSPGEPYEQYF
.,TRBV1,TRBJ2-3,.,TGCACCAGCAGCCCCCTCGGACCTGGCGATACGCAGTATTTT,CTSSPLGPGDTQYF
.,TRBV19,TRBJ1-3,.,TGTGCCAGTAGCCTCCGGAGGCGGGCTGGAAACACCATATATTTT,CASSLRRRAGNTIYF
once,TRBV5-1,TRBJ1-4,.,TGCGCCAGCAGCTTGATGGGGCTGGGGAATGAAAAACTGTTTTTT,CASSLMGLGNEKLFF